Detailed here is one T cell receptor beta chain. The data were produced by immunoSEQ multiplex PCR, yet TCRdb's version contains in-frame clones alone and is incomplete. This table holds about 190,000 clones. This sample is part of a study of control samples from healthy donors and cancer patients. The CDR3 is 14 residues long. V was trimmed by 4 bases and J by 4 bases, leaving 10 bases between them. The germline V gene has CDR1 SGHTA and CDR2 FQGTGA. The V call is TRBV7-3, the J call TRBJ1-4; D may be TRBD1 (5 bases). This sequence was found in a woman in her thirties in good health. Material for sequencing was blood. In nucleotides, the CDR3 is TGTGCCAGCAGCTCCGGGGGGATTAATGAAAAACTGTTTTTT. Translation gives CASSSGGINEKLFF.